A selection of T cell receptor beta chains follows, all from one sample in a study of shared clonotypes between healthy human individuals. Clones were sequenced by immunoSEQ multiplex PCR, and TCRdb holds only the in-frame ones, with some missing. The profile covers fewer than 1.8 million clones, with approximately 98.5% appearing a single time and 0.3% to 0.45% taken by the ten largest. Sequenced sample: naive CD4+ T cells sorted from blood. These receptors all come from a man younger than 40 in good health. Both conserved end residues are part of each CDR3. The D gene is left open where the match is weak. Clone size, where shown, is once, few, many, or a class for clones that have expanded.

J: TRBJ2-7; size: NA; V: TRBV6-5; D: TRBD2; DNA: TGTGCCAGCAGTCCGAGCGGGAGGGCCTACGAGCAGTACTTC; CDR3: CASSPSGRAYEQYF
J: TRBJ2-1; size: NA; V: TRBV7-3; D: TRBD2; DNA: TGTGCCAGCAGCATTAGCGGGAGGGCCGGTGAGCAGTTCTTC; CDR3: CASSISGRAGEQFF
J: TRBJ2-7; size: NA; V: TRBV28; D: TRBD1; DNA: TGTGCCAGCAGTGTACAGGGGGAAACCTACGAGCAGTACTTC; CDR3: CASSVQGETYEQYF
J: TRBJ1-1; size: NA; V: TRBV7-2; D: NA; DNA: TGTGCCAGCAGCTTGAGAGGGAGCACTGAAGCTTTCTTT; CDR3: CASSLRGSTEAFF
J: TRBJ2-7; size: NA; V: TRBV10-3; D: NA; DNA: TGTGCCATCAGTGAGCCTGGACTCCAATACGAGCAGTACTTC; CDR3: CAISEPGLQYEQYF
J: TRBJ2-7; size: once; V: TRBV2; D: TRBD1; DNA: TGTGCCAGCACGGGACAGCCCTACGAGCAGTACTTC; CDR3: CASTGQPYEQYF
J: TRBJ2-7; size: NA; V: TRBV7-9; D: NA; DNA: TGTGCCAGCAGCTTCACTCGACTTGTCTACGAGCAGTACTTC; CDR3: CASSFTRLVYEQYF
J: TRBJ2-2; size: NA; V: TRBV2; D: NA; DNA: TGTGCCAGCAGGGTCCGGGAGAACACCGGGGAGCTGTTTTTT; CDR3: CASRVRENTGELFF
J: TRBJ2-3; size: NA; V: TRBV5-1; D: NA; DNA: TGCGCCAGTACGCATCGGGGTGCACCAGATACGCAGTATTTT; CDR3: CASTHRGAPDTQYF
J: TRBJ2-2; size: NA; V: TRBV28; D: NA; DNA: TGTGCCAGCAGTTTAGCCGGGAACACCGGGGAGCTGTTTTTT; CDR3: CASSLAGNTGELFF
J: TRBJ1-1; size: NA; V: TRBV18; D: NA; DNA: TGTGCCAGCTCGGCGAAGGGTACTGAAGCTTTCTTT; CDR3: CASSAKGTEAFF
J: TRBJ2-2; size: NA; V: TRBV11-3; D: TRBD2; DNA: TGTGCCAGCAGCCCCGGGGGAGCGGGAAACACCGGGGAGCTGTTTTTT; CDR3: CASSPGGAGNTGELFF
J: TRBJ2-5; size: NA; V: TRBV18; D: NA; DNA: TGTGCCAGCTCACCACTCAGGGATGAGGAGACCCAGTACTTC; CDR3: CASSPLRDEETQYF
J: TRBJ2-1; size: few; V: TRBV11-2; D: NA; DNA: TGTGCCAGCAGCTCCGGTCGGGCAGGGGCGTTAAATGAGCAGTTCTTC; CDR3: CASSSGRAGALNEQFF
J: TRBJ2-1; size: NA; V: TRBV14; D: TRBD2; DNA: TGTGCCAGCAGCCAAGATCTCGCGGGAGGACCTCAGCAGTTCTTC; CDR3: CASSQDLAGGPQQFF
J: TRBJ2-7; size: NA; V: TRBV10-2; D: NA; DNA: TGCGCCAGCAGTTCCGGGACAACCTACGAGCAGTACTTC; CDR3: CASSSGTTYEQYF
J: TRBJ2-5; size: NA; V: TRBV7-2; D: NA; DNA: TGTGCCAGCAGTTTAGGGGTTGGCGTTAACAGGATGGAGACCCAGTACTTC; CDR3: CASSLGVGVNRMETQYF
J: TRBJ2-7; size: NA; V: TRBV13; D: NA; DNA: TGTGCCAGCAGACACTACCAGACCTACGAGCAGTACTTC; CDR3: CASRHYQTYEQYF
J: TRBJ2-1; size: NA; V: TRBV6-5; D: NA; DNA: TGTGCCAGCAGTGCCCACGAGGGCGGGAAGATCTTC; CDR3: CASSAHEGGKIF
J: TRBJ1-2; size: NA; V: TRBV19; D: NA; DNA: TGTGCCAGTAGTATTGCCGCGGAGGGGGGTAGAGGCTACACCTTC; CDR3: CASSIAAEGGRGYTF
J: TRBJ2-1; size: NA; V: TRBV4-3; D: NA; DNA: TGCGCCAGCAGCCAAGTGGCAGGAAACAATGAGCAGTTCTTC; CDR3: CASSQVAGNNEQFF
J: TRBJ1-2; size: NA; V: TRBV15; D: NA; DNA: TGTGCCACCAGCAGGGTCTCGGGACGCGGACTTAACTATGGCTACACCTTC; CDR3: CATSRVSGRGLNYGYTF
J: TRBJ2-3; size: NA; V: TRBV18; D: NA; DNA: TGTGCCAGCTCATCAACCGAAGCAGCGGGCCTGGGGGATACGCAGTATTTT; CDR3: CASSSTEAAGLGDTQYF
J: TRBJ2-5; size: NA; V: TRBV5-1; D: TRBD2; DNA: TGCGCCAGCAGGAGTTGGGCGGGAGTGGGTGAGACCCAGTACTTC; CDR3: CASRSWAGVGETQYF
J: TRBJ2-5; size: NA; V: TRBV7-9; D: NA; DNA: TGTGCCAGCAGCCCAGGGGGGTCGCAGACCCAGTACTTC; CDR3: CASSPGGSQTQYF
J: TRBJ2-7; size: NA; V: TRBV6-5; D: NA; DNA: TGTGCCAGCAGTTCCTGGGGACCCACCTACGAGCAGTACTTC; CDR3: CASSSWGPTYEQYF
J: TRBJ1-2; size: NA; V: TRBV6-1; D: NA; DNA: TGTGCCAGCAGTGACAAAGGGACCGTTTATGGCTACACCTTC; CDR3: CASSDKGTVYGYTF
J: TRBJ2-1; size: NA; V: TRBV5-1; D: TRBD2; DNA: TGCGCCAGCAGCTCGGGACTAGCGGGAGGGGTCAACAATGAGCAGTTCTTC; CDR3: CASSSGLAGGVNNEQFF
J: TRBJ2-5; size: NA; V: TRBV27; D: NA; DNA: TGTGCCAGCAGTTGGGGGCGTGGAGAGACCCAGTACTTC; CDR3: CASSWGRGETQYF
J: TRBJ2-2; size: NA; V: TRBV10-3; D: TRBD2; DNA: TGTGCCATCAGCCTGACTAGCGGTACCGGGGAGCTGTTTTTT; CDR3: CAISLTSGTGELFF
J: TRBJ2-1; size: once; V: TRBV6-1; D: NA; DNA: TGTGCCAGCTCCAGAGGCTACAATGAGCAGTTCTTC; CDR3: CASSRGYNEQFF
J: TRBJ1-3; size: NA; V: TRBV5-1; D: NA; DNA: TGCGCCAGCAGGGTGGACATCGCCTCTGGAAACACCATATATTTT; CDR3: CASRVDIASGNTIYF
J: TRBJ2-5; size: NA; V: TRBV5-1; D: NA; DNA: TGCGCCAGCAGCGGGAATACAGGGTCAGAGACCCAGTACTTC; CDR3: CASSGNTGSETQYF
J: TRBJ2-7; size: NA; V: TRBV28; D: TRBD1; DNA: TGTGCCAGCAGTTTCTCCGGACAGGTTGTAGGCTACGAGCAGTACTTC; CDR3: CASSFSGQVVGYEQYF
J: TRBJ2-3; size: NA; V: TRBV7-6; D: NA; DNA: TGTGCCAGCAGCTTAGCGCCGGTTGGCGGGACCAGCACAGATACGCAGTATTTT; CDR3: CASSLAPVGGTSTDTQYF
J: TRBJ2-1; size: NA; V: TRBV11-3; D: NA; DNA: TGTGCCAGCAGCTTAGGGGGGATATACAATGAGCAGTTCTTC; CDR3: CASSLGGIYNEQFF
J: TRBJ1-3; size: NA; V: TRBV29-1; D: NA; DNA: TGCAGCGTTGAAGGTTGGCAGAGAAGCTCTGGAAACACCATATATTTT; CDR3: CSVEGWQRSSGNTIYF
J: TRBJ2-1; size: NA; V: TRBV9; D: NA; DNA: TGTGCCAGCAGCGTAGCGGGAGAAGTCTCCTACAATGAGCAGTTCTTC; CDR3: CASSVAGEVSYNEQFF
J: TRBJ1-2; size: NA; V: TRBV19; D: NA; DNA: TGTGCCTCCCGGGGGAGTTCGGGCTACACCTTC; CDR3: CASRGSSGYTF
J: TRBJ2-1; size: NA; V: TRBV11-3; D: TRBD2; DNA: TGTGCCAGCAGCTTAGCACCTACTAGCGAAGAGCAGTTCTTC; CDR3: CASSLAPTSEEQFF
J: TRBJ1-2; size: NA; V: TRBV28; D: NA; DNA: TGTGCCAGCAGTGAAGGGGGTCGAGGAGGCTACACCTTC; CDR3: CASSEGGRGGYTF
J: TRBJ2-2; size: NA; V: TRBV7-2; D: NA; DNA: TGTGCCAGCAGCCGGAGAGCCGGGGAGCTGTTTTTT; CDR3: CASSRRAGELFF
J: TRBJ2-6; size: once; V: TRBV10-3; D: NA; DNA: TGTGCCATCAGTGAGCGTTCGGGGGCCAACGTCCTGACTTTC; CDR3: CAISERSGANVLTF
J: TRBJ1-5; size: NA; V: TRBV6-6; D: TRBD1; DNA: TGTGCCAGCAGTGACCGGGACAGAAGCAATCAGCCCCAGCATTTT; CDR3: CASSDRDRSNQPQHF
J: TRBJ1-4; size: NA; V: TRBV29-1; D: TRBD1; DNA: TGCAGCGTACTTACACAGGGGCTGAGTGAAAAACTGTTTTTT; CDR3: CSVLTQGLSEKLFF
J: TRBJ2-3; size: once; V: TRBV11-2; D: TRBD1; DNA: TGTGCCAGCAGCATCTGGGGCAGGGGGCTCCCAGATACGCAGTATTTT; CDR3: CASSIWGRGLPDTQYF
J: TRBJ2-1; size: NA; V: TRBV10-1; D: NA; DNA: TGCGCCAGCAGTCCTGACTTGGTTGATGAGCAGTTCTTC; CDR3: CASSPDLVDEQFF
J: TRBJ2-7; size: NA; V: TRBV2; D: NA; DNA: TGTGCCAGCAGCGGGACGGGATTTTCCTACGAGCAGTACTTC; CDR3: CASSGTGFSYEQYF
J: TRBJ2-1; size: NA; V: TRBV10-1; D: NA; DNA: TGCGCCAGCAGTGAGGGCCCTACCTACAATGAGCAGTTCTTC; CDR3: CASSEGPTYNEQFF
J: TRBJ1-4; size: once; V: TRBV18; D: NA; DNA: TGTGCCAGCTCACCAGGGAGGTGGGGTGAAAAACTGTTTTTT; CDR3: CASSPGRWGEKLFF
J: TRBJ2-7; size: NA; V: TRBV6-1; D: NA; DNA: TGTGCCAGCAGTCCGGACGGTTACGAGCAGTACTTC; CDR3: CASSPDGYEQYF
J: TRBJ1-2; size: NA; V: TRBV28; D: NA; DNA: TGTGCCAGCAGTTTAAGGGTTCGATCAAGACAAGTTTATGGCTACACCTTC; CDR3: CASSLRVRSRQVYGYTF
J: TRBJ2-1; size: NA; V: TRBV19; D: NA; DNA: TGTGCCAGTAGTATAATATTCCGGGACGAAGCGAATGAGCAGTTCTTC; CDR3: CASSIIFRDEANEQFF
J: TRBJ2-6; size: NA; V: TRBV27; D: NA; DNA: TGTGCCAGCGGCCGGTGGGCCAACGTCCTGACTTTC; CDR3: CASGRWANVLTF
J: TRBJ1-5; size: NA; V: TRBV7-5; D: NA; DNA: TGTGCCAGAAGCTACCACGCCCATCGGGTTAGCAATCAGCCCCAGCATTTT; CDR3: CARSYHAHRVSNQPQHF